This T cell receptor (beta chain) is drawn from a study of blood T cell repertoires in COVID-19. At the level of the study: Samples came from the United States, Italy and Spain, spanning acute and convalescent COVID-19.

The method was immunoSEQ multiplex PCR; TCRdb's version includes in-frame clones alone and lacks a portion of them. Here the sample spans approximately 130,000 clones, roughly four fifths being singletons. Germline CDR1 is LNHDA and CDR2 is SQIVND (reference sequence). Trimming removed 3 bases from V and 10 bases from J, with 10 bases in between. This CDR3 contains 13 residues. The sequence was obtained from a human donor in a cohort sampled during active COVID-19. The sample taken for sequencing was peripheral blood. The chain recombines TRBV19 with TRBJ1-6, with unresolved D. The CDR3 protein is CASSIVPGSPLHF. CDR3 sequence (DNA): TGTGCCAGTAGTATTGTCCCGGGGTCACCCCTCCACTTT.